The T cell receptor beta chain under discussion was sequenced for a study of blood T cell repertoires in COVID-19. The CDR3 has 13 residues. V was clipped by 4 bases and J by 4 bases; unmatched bases: 3. Profiled with immunoSEQ multiplex PCR; TCRdb holds only in-frame clones, not every one. Of 55,000 to 75,000 clones in the sample, approximately 86% were seen once. This chain links TRBV12-3 or TRBV12-4 with TRBJ2-5; TRBD1 matches 7 bases. The TCR comes from a man older than 75 with active COVID-19. Sequenced sample: peripheral blood. CDR3 sequence reads: CASSSYRGETQYF. The CDR3 region has the DNA TGTGCCAGCAGTTCCTACAGGGGAGAGACCCAGTACTTC.